A selection of T cell receptor beta chains follows, all from one sample in a study of T cell responses to AZD1222 COVID-19 vaccine. Only in-frame clones appear in the TCRdb table, and some are missing; sequencing was by immunoSEQ multiplex PCR. The sample lists some 81,000 clones; around 90% were seen once. Specimen: peripheral blood, collected 28 days after the second AZD1222 dose. The receptors come from an adult who received the AZD1222 COVID-19 vaccine. Both conserved end residues are part of each CDR3. Fields, in order: clone size, J gene, D gene, V gene, CDR3 DNA, CDR3 protein. The D gene is left open where the match is weak. Size tells how often a clone was seen (once, few, many) or the class of an expanded clone, and some rows leave it out.

.	TRBJ1-4	.	TRBV10-3	TGTGCCATCAGCCCGGGGGAGTGGGAGGCAACTAATGAAAAACTGTTTTTT	CAISPGEWEATNEKLFF
.	TRBJ1-1	.	TRBV10-3	TGTGCCATCAGTGAGAGGGGCGGGAGGTCTTTCTTT	CAISERGGRSFF
.	TRBJ2-7	.	TRBV27	TGTGCCAGCAGTCTAAGGGGCGTCTACGAGCAGTACTTC	CASSLRGVYEQYF
.	TRBJ2-1	TRBD1	TRBV18	TGTGCCAGCTCACCACGAGAGACAGGGGTGGAGAATGAGCAGTTCTTC	CASSPRETGVENEQFF
.	TRBJ1-1	TRBD1	TRBV30	TGTGCCTGGAGTGTACTCAGGGGGGCAGAGGCTTTCTTT	CAWSVLRGAEAFF
.	TRBJ1-1	.	TRBV5-1	TGCGCCAGCAGCTTGGCCGGTCAGGGGAAGAACACTGAAGCTTTCTTT	CASSLAGQGKNTEAFF
.	TRBJ1-1	.	TRBV5-1	TGCGCCAGCAGCTTGGAGTTGGCACGGCTCGGGAACACTGAAGCTTTCTTT	CASSLELARLGNTEAFF
.	TRBJ1-2	.	TRBV2	TGTGCCAGCAGTGAACAGAGCTATTATGGCTACACCTTC	CASSEQSYYGYTF
.	TRBJ2-5	.	TRBV6-5	TGTGCCAGCAGGCTCCCTGCGGGTGGGACCCAGTACTTC	CASRLPAGGTQYF
.	TRBJ1-1	.	TRBV7-3	TGTGCCAGCAGCTTATTCTTGAACACTGAAGCTTTCTTT	CASSLFLNTEAFF
.	TRBJ1-5	.	TRBV18	TGTGCCAGCTCACCACTTGGACTGAACAATCAGCCCCAGCATTTT	CASSPLGLNNQPQHF
.	TRBJ1-5	.	TRBV27	TGTGCCAGCAGCCTCCACCGAGCAGGGGTAGGTCAGCCCCAGCATTTT	CASSLHRAGVGQPQHF
.	TRBJ2-1	.	TRBV19	TGTGCCAGTAGTGGGTCGGATTCCTACAATGAGCAGTTCTTC	CASSGSDSYNEQFF
.	TRBJ2-3	.	TRBV10-1	TGCGCCAGCACCAAGGACCCTACAGATACGCAGTATTTT	CASTKDPTDTQYF
.	TRBJ1-2	.	TRBV28	TGTGCCAGCAGTTCCCAGTCGGGGGCGAATGGCTACACCTTC	CASSSQSGANGYTF
.	TRBJ1-4	TRBD1	TRBV27	TGTGCCAGCAGTTTAATAACAGGGGCAACTAATGAAAAACTGTTTTTT	CASSLITGATNEKLFF
.	TRBJ1-1	TRBD1	TRBV28	TGTGCCAGCAGTTACAAAAAGGGACAGTCAAGAGAAGCTTTCTTT	CASSYKKGQSREAFF
.	TRBJ1-2	TRBD1	TRBV28	TGTGCCACCTCAATAATACAGGGGGCGCGAGGCTACACCTTC	CATSIIQGARGYTF
.	TRBJ2-5	.	TRBV16	TGTGCCAGCAGCCTACAAGAGACCCAGTACTTC	CASSLQETQYF
.	TRBJ1-2	.	TRBV6-5	TGTGCCAGCAGCCCGCGTGGCAGCTCCCTGGGCTACACCTTC	CASSPRGSSLGYTF
.	TRBJ2-7	TRBD2	TRBV9	TGTGCCAGCAGCTATCAAGCTAGCGGAGCCTACGAGCAGTACTTC	CASSYQASGAYEQYF
.	TRBJ2-3	.	TRBV11-2	TGTGCCAGCAGCTTAGATCTGGGCAGGAGCACAGATACGCAGTATTTT	CASSLDLGRSTDTQYF
.	TRBJ1-5	.	TRBV14	TGTGCCAGCAGCCGGGGCGGCAATCAGCCCCAGCATTTT	CASSRGGNQPQHF
.	TRBJ1-2	.	TRBV2	TGTGCCAGCAGTGATAGTTTCTATGGCTACACCTTC	CASSDSFYGYTF
few	TRBJ1-1	TRBD1	TRBV5-1	TGCGCCAGCAGCTGGGGGCCGGGACAGGAAGCTTTCTTT	CASSWGPGQEAFF
.	TRBJ2-3	.	TRBV19	TGTGCCAGTAGTATGGGGGCGGACCTCACAGATACGCAGTATTTT	CASSMGADLTDTQYF
.	TRBJ1-2	.	TRBV30	TGTGCCTGGAGTGTTTCGGCGGCTGGCTACACCTTC	CAWSVSAAGYTF
.	TRBJ1-3	.	TRBV24-1	TGTGCCACCAGAGGGGACGGCGCCTCTGGAAACACCATATATTTT	CATRGDGASGNTIYF
.	TRBJ1-2	.	TRBV19	TGTGCCAGTAGTATGGGACAACGCTATTTGGGCTACACCTTC	CASSMGQRYLGYTF
.	TRBJ1-3	.	TRBV7-9	TGTGCCAGCAGCTCACACCCCACTACAACGAGCTCTGGAAACACCATATATTTT	CASSSHPTTTSSGNTIYF
.	TRBJ1-2	TRBD1	TRBV6-5	TGTGCCAGCAGCTTTGCGGGACAGGGGAACTCTGGCTACACCTTC	CASSFAGQGNSGYTF
.	TRBJ2-2	.	TRBV9	TGTGCCAGCAGCGTAGAGGTGAACACCGGGGAGCTGTTTTTT	CASSVEVNTGELFF
.	TRBJ1-3	.	TRBV15	TGTGCCACCAGCAGAGGGCAAAGGGACATCACAGGAAACACCATATATTTT	CATSRGQRDITGNTIYF
.	TRBJ1-5	TRBD1	TRBV2	TGTGCCAGCAGCTACGGACAGGGTGGGCAGCCCCAGCATTTT	CASSYGQGGQPQHF
.	TRBJ1-4	.	TRBV7-6	TGTGCCAGCAGCTTTCGGCGGAGGAAGGGTGAAAAACTGTTTTTT	CASSFRRRKGEKLFF
.	TRBJ2-5	.	TRBV7-8	TGTGCCAGCAGCTTAAATGGACTGGATCAAGAGACCCAGTACTTC	CASSLNGLDQETQYF
once	TRBJ1-5	.	TRBV30	TGTGCCTGGAGTGTTGGCTTTGGTAAAGGGCAGCCCCAGCATTTT	CAWSVGFGKGQPQHF
.	TRBJ1-1	.	TRBV11-2	TGTGCCAGCAGCTTGCCGGGGGTGGTCACTGAAGCTTTCTTT	CASSLPGVVTEAFF
once	TRBJ1-2	TRBD1	TRBV6-5	TGTGCCAGCAGTTTGACAGGGGGGGTGTATGGCTACACCTTC	CASSLTGGVYGYTF
once	TRBJ1-4	TRBD1	TRBV9	TGTGCCAGCAGAGTAGGGACAGACGCAACTAATGAAAAACTGTTTTTT	CASRVGTDATNEKLFF
.	TRBJ1-1	TRBD1	TRBV2	TGTGCCAGCCGAATCGACAGGGCGAACACTGAAGCTTTCTTT	CASRIDRANTEAFF
.	TRBJ1-1	.	TRBV12-3/TRBV12-4	TGTGCCAGCAGTTTAAAGGTCCACAGTGAAGCTTTCTTT	CASSLKVHSEAFF
.	TRBJ2-2	.	TRBV19	TGTGCCAGTAACTCAAGGGTGGGAACCGGGGAGCTGTTTTTT	CASNSRVGTGELFF
once	TRBJ2-1	TRBD2	TRBV7-6	TGTGCCAGCAGCCTTGGGACTAGCGGGAATTACAATGAGCAGTTCTTC	CASSLGTSGNYNEQFF
.	TRBJ2-1	.	TRBV7-5	TGTGCCAGAAGCGCCTTTGCCGGAGGCTACAATGAGCAGTTCTTC	CARSAFAGGYNEQFF
.	TRBJ2-2	.	TRBV5-4	TGTGCCAGCACCTATAACGCAGACTCCGGCGGGGAGCTGTTTTTT	CASTYNADSGGELFF
once	TRBJ1-1	TRBD1	TRBV5-1	TGCGCCAGCAGCTCTAAAGACAGGGGGCTGGGCACTGAAGCTTTCTTT	CASSSKDRGLGTEAFF
.	TRBJ1-1	.	TRBV7-3	TGTGCCAGCAGCTTACAGGGAGCGAACACTGAAGCTTTCTTT	CASSLQGANTEAFF
.	TRBJ1-6	.	TRBV28	TGTGCCAGCAGCTCATTGGGGGGTAATTCACCCCTCCACTTT	CASSSLGGNSPLHF
.	TRBJ2-3	TRBD2	TRBV7-2	TGTGCCAGCAGAAGCGGGACTAGCGGGAGTAGGGCGCAGTATTTT	CASRSGTSGSRAQYF
.	TRBJ2-7	.	TRBV27	TGTGCCAGCAGTCCCGCCCGGGGTTCCAACGAGCAGTACTTC	CASSPARGSNEQYF
.	TRBJ2-7	TRBD1	TRBV6-5	TGTGCCAGCAGACCGGACAGGAGCTACGGGTACGAGCAGTACTTC	CASRPDRSYGYEQYF
.	TRBJ1-5	TRBD1	TRBV19	TGTGCCAGTAGCCTCAAGGGGACAGGCTATGCTACGAGCAATCAGCCCCAGCATTTT	CASSLKGTGYATSNQPQHF
.	TRBJ1-1	.	TRBV7-3	TGTGCCAGCAGCTTAATCAGGGTAGGGAACACTGAAGCTTTCTTT	CASSLIRVGNTEAFF
.	TRBJ1-3	.	TRBV7-2	TGTGCCAGCAGCCCCCGATTTAGAGGACAAAACACCATATATTTT	CASSPRFRGQNTIYF
once	TRBJ2-1	.	TRBV30	TGTGCTCGGAGGGGTTACAATGAGCAGTTCTTC	CARRGYNEQFF
.	TRBJ1-1	.	TRBV7-9	TGTGCCAGCAGCTTAGCGTCAGGGGACACTGAAGCTTTCTTT	CASSLASGDTEAFF